This T cell receptor beta chain was found in a study of T-cell memory formation after mild COVID-19. Study results and limitations: Several responding clones turned up in pre-infection memory, indicating that cross-reactive memory may have taken part.

A single record per CDR3 protein comes from TCRdb applying MiXCR to the 5' RACE reads. The sample consists of about 350,000 distinct CDR3 sequences, roughly an eighth of them appearing once. A note on this clonotype: Its specificity is not known.

Trimming pared 1 base from V and 2 bases from J, leaving 11 bases between. The CDR3 has 15 amino acids. From germline, CDR1 is LGHNA and CDR2 YSLEER. Sequencing was done on a sample of PBMCs or a T cell subset sorted from them (not recorded which). This sequence originates from a young man who had mild COVID-19 (a few samples of this study predate the infection). Cell type and time point are not known. The rearrangement joins TRBV4-3 to TRBJ1-2, with D unresolved. The CDR3 here is CASSQGIRENYGYTF. CDR3 nucleotides: TGCGCCAGCAGCCAAGGAATCCGGGAAAACTATGGCTACACCTTC.